The sequence of this T cell receptor beta chain was determined in a study of blood T cell repertoires in COVID-19. Study-wide background: The samples span acute and convalescent COVID-19 from the United States, Italy and Spain. Nucleic acid was either cDNA or gDNA, and it came from T cells, B-cell-depleted T cells, or PBMCs.

Original processing methods: Estimation of nucleated cell counts was performed using reference gene primer amplification. TCRdb's copy holds only in-frame clones and misses some; the assay was immunoSEQ multiplex PCR. That table supplies the V and J calls and clone size; D and trimming were determined from the DNA. The sample lists over 85,000 clones, approximately 82% occurring once. CDR3 length: 16 amino acids. Germline loops: CDR1 SGHNT, CDR2 YYREEE (reference sequence). V was clipped by 0 bases and J by 1 base; unmatched bases: 6. This receptor was taken from a woman in her seventies with acute or convalescent COVID-19. This chain joins TRBV5-4 and TRBJ2-5; 7 bases map to TRBD2. The sample taken for sequencing was peripheral blood. CDR3 coding DNA: TGTGCCAGCAGCTTGGGGTCGGGGGGTTCCCAAGAGACCCAGTACTTC. Encoded protein: CASSLGSGGSQETQYF.